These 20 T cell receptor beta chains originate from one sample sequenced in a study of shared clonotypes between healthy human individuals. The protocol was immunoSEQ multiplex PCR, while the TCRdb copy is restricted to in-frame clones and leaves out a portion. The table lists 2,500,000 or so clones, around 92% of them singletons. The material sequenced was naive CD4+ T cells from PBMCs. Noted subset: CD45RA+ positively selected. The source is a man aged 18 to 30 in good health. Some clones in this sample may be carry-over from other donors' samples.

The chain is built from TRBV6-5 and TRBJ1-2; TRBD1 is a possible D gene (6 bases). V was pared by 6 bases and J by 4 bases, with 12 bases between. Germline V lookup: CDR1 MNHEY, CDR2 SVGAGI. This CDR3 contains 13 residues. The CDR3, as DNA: TGTGCCAGCAGCCAGCTAGGGGGCTATGGCTACACCTTC. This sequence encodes CASSQLGGYGYTF.

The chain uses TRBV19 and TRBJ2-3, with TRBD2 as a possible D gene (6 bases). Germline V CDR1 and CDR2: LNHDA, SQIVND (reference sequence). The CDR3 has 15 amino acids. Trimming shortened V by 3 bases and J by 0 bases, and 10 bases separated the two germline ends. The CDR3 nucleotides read TGTGCCAGTAGTATCTGGGGAGGTAGCACAGATACGCAGTATTTT. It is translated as CASSIWGGSTDTQYF. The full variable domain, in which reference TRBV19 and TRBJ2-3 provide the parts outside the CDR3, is DGGITQSPKYLFRKEGQNVTLSCEQNLNHDAMYWYRQDPGQGLRLIYYSQIVNDFQKGDIAEGYSVSREKKESFPLTVTSAQKNPTAFYLCASSIWGGSTDTQYFGPGTRLTVL.

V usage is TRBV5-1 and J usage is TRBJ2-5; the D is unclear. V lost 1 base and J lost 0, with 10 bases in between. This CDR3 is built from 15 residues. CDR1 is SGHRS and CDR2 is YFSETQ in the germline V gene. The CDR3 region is CASSLIRSNQETQYF. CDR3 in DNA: TGCGCCAGCAGCTTGATTCGGTCAAACCAAGAGACCCAGTACTTC.

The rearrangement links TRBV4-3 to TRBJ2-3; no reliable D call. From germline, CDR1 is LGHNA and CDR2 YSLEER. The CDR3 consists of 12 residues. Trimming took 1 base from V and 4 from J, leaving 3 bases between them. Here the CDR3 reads CASSQGADTQYF. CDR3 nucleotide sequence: TGCGCCAGCAGCCAAGGGGCAGATACGCAGTATTTT.

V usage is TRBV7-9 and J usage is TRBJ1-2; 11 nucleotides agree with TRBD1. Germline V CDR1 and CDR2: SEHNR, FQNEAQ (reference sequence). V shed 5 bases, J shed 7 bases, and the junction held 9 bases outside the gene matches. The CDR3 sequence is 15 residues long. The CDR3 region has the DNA TGTGCCAGCAGCCCAATGGGACAGGGGGTATTTGGCTACACCTTC. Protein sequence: CASSPMGQGVFGYTF.

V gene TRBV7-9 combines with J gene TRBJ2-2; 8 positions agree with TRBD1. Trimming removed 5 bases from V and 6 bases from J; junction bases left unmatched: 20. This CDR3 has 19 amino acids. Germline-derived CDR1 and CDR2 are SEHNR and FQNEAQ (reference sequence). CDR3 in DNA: TGTGCCAGCAGCCACCAGGGGGCGACAGGGGCGTCGAGAGCCGGGGAGCTGTTTTTT. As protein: CASSHQGATGASRAGELFF.

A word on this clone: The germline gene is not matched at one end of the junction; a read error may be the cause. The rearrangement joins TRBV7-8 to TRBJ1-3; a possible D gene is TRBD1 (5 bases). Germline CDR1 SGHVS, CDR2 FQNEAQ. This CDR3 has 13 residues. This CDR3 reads CASSLARGFGGEF. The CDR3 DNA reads TGTGCCAGCAGCTTAGCTCGGGGCTTTGGCGGAGAATTT.

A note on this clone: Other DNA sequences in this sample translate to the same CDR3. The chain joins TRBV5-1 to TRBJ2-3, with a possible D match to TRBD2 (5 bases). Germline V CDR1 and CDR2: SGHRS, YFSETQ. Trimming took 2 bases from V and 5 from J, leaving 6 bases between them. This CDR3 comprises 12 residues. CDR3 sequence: CASSFGGDTQYF. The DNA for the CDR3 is TGCGCCAGCAGCTTCGGAGGAGATACGCAGTATTTT.

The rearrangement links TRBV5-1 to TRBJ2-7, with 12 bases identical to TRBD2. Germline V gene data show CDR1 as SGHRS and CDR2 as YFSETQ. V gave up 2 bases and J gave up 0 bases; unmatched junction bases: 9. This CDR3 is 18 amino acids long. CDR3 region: CASSFRGLAGPSSYEQYF. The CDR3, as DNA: TGCGCCAGCAGCTTTAGGGGACTAGCGGGCCCTAGCTCCTACGAGCAGTACTTC.

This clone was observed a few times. CDR3 nucleotide sequence: TGTGCCAGCAGTGGCAGGGGTAATGGGGCTTTCTTT. Translated: CASSGRGNGAFF. The chain joins TRBV6-5 to TRBJ1-1; possible D gene TRBD1, 6 bases. The germline V gene encodes CDR1 MNHEY and CDR2 SVGAGI. The germline V and J ends were trimmed by 5 bases and 11 bases, with 15 bases remaining between them. CDR3 length: 12 residues.

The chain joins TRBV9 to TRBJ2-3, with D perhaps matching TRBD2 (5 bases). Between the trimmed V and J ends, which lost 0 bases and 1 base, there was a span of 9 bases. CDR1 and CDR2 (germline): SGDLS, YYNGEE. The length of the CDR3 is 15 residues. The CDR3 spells CASSVGGSRTDTQYF. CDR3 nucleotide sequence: TGTGCCAGCAGCGTAGGCGGGTCGCGCACAGATACGCAGTATTTT.

The CDR3 nucleotides are TGCAGCGTTGGGGGTGACAGGGACGAGTACTTC. It codes for CSVGGDRDEYF. The genes are TRBV29-1 and TRBJ2-5, with 7 bases lining up with TRBD1. Germline V gene sequence: CDR1 SQVTM, CDR2 ANQGSEA. Trimming removed 4 bases from V and 12 bases from J; junction bases left unmatched: 8. This CDR3 is 11 amino acids long.

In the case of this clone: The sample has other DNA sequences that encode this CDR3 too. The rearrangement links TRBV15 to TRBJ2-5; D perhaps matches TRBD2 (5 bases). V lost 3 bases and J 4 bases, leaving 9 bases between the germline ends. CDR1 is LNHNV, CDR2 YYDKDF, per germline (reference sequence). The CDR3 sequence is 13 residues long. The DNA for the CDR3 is TGTGCCACCAGCAGGCGGGCCGGAGAGACCCAGTACTTC. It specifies CATSRRAGETQYF. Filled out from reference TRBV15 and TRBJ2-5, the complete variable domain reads DAMVIQNPRYQVTQFGKPVTLSCSQTLNHNVMYWYQQKSSQAPKLLFHYYDKDFNNEADTPDNFQSRRPNTSFCFLDIRSPGLGDTAMYLCATSRRAGETQYFGPGTRLLVL.

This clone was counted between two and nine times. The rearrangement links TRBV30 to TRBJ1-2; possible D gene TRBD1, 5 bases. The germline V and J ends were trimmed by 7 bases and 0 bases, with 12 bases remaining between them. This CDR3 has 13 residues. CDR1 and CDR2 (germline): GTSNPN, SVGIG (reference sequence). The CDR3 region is CAYRGVANYGYTF. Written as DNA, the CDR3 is TGTGCCTACCGAGGGGTAGCTAACTATGGCTACACCTTC.

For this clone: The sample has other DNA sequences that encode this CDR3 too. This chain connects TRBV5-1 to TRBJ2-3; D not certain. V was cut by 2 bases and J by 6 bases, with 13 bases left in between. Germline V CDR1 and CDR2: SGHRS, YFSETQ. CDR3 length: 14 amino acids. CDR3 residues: CASSFRQPPDTQYF. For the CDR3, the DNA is TGCGCCAGCAGCTTTAGGCAGCCTCCGGATACGCAGTATTTT.

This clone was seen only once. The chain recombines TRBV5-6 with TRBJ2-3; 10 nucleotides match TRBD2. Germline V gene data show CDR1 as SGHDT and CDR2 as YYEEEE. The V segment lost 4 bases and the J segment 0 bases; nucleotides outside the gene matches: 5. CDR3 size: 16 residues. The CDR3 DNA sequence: TGTGCCAGCAGCAGAAAAGCGGGAGGGAGCACAGATACGCAGTATTTT. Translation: CASSRKAGGSTDTQYF. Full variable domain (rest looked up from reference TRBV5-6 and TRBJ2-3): DAGVTQSPTHLIKTRGQQVTLRCSPKSGHDTVSWYQQALGQGPQFIFQYYEEEERQRGNFPDRFSGHQFPNYSSELNVNALLLGDSALYLCASSRKAGGSTDTQYFGPGTRLTVL.

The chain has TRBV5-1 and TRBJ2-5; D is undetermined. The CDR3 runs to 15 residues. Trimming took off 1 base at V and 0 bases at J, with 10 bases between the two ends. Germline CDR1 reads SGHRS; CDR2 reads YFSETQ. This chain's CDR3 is CASSLLTSYQETQYF. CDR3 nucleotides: TGCGCCAGCAGCTTGCTGACATCGTACCAAGAGACCCAGTACTTC.

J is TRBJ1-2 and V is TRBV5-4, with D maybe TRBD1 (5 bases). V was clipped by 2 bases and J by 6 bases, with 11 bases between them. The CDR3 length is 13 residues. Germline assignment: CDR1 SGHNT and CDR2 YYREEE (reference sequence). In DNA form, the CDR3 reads TGTGCCAGCAGCTTAATTGGGGGACATGGCTACACCTTC. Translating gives CASSLIGGHGYTF.

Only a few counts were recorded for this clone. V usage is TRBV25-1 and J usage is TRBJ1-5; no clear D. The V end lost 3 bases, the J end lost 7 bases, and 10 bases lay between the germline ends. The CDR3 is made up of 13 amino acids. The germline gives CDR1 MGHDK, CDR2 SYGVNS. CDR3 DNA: TGTGCCAGCAGTGAGAACAGCGGACAGCCCCAGCATTTT. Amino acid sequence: CASSENSGQPQHF.

CDR3 in amino acids: CSVDDRAGTGELFF. The CDR3 DNA is TGCAGCGTTGATGACAGGGCTGGCACCGGGGAGCTGTTTTTT. This sequence joins TRBV29-1 and TRBJ2-2; 7 bases align to TRBD1. The V and J ends lost 3 bases and 4 bases, in that order; junction bases with no gene match: 5. Per the germline V gene, CDR1 is SQVTM and CDR2 is ANQGSEA. CDR3 length equals 14 residues.